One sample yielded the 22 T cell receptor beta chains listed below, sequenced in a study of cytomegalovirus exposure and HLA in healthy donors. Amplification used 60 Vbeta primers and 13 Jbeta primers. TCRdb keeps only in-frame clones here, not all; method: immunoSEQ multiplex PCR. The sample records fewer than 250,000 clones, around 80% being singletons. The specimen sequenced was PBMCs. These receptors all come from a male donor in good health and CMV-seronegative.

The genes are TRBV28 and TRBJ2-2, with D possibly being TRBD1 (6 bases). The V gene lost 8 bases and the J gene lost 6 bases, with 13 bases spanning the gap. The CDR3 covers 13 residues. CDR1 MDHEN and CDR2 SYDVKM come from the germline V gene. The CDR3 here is CASGGPVPGELFF. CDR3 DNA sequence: TGTGCCAGCGGGGGCCCCGTACCCGGGGAGCTGTTTTTT.

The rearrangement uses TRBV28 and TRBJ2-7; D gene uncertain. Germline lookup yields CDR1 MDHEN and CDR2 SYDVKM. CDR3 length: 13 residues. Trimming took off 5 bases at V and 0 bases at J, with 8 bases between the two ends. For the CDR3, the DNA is TGTGCCAGCAGTCCGGGTCACTCCTACGAGCAGTACTTC. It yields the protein CASSPGHSYEQYF.

CDR3 coding DNA: TGTGCCAGCATTTCAGGGAACAATGAGCAGTTCTTC. Its translation: CASISGNNEQFF. The rearrangement joins TRBV5-6 to TRBJ2-1; tentative D call: TRBD1 (5 bases). V lost 6 bases to trimming and J lost 5 bases, with 9 bases between them. CDR3 size: 12 residues. The germline gives CDR1 SGHDT, CDR2 YYEEEE. The complete variable domain, with remaining parts taken from reference TRBV5-6 and TRBJ2-1, reads DAGVTQSPTHLIKTRGQQVTLRCSPKSGHDTVSWYQQALGQGPQFIFQYYEEEERQRGNFPDRFSGHQFPNYSSELNVNALLLGDSALYLCASISGNNEQFFGPGTRLTVL.

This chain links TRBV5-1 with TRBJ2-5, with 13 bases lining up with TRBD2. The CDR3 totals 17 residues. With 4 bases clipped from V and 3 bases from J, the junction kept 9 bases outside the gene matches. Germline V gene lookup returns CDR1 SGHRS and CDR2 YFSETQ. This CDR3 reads CASSRGLAGVLKETQYF. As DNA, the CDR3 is TGCGCCAGCAGCAGAGGACTAGCGGGAGTACTGAAAGAGACCCAGTACTTC.

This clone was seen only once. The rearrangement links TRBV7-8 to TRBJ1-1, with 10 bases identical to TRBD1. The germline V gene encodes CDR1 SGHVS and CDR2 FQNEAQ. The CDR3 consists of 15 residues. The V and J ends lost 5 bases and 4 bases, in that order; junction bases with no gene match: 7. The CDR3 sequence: CASSLQTGGGTEAFF. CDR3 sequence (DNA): TGTGCCAGCAGCCTCCAGACAGGGGGCGGCACTGAAGCTTTCTTT.

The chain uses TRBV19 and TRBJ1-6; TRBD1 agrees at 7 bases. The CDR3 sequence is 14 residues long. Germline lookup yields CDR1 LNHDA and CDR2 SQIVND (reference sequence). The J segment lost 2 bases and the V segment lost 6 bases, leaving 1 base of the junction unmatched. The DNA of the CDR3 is TGTGCCAGTAGGGGGACAGCCTATAATTCACCCCTCCACTTT. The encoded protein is CASRGTAYNSPLHF.

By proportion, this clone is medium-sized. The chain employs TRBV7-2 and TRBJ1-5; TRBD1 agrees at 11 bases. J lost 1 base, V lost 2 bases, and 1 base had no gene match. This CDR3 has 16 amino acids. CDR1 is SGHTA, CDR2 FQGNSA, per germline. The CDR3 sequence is CASSLRDRGSNQPQHF. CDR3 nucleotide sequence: TGTGCCAGCAGCTTAAGGGACAGGGGGAGCAATCAGCCCCAGCATTTT.

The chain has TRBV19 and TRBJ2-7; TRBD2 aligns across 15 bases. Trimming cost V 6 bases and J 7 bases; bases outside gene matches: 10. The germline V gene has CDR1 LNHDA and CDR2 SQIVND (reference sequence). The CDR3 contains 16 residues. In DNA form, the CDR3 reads TGTGCCAGTAGGGGACTAGCGGGAGGATCCGTGGGGGAGCAGTACTTC. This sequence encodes CASRGLAGGSVGEQYF.

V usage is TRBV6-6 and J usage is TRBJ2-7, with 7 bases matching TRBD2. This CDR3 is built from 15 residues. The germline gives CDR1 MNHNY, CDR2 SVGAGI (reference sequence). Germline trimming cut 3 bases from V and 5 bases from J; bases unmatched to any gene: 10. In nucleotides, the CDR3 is TGTGCCAGCAGTTATAGGGCCAGCGGGGCCGACGAGCAGTACTTC. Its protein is CASSYRASGADEQYF.

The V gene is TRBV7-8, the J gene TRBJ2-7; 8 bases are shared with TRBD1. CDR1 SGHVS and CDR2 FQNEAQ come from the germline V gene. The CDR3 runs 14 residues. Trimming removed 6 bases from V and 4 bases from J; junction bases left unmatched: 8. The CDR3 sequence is CASRTGTGKYEQYF. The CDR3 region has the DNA TGTGCCAGCAGGACCGGGACAGGCAAGTACGAGCAGTACTTC.

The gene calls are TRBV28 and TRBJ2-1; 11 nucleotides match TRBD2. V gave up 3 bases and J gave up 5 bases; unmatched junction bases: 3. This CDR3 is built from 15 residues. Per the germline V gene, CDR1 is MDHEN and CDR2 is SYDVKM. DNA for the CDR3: TGTGCCAGCAGTTTTAGCGGGAGGGCCGACAATGAGCAGTTCTTC. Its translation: CASSFSGRADNEQFF.

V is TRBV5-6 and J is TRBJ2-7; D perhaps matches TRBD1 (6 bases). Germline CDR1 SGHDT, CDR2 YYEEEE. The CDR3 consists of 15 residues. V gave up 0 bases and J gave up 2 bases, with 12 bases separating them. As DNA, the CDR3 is TGTGCCAGCAGCTTGGGCCTCTGGACAGCCTACGAGCAGTACTTC. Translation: CASSLGLWTAYEQYF.

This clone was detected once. The CDR3 is CASSLGGLAGGNEQYF. The CDR3 DNA reads TGTGCCAGCAGCTTAGGGGGACTAGCGGGAGGGAATGAGCAGTACTTC. This rearrangement joins TRBV7-2 to TRBJ2-7; 16 bases are shared with TRBD2. Trimming at V came to 1 base and at J to 7 bases, leaving 4 bases not matched to a gene. CDR1 and CDR2 from the germline V gene are SGHTA and FQGNSA. The CDR3 sequence is 16 residues long.

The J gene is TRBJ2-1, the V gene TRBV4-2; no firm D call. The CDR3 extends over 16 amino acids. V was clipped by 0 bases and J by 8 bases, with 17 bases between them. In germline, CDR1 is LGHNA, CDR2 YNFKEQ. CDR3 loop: CASSQESVAFIDEQFF. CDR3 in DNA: TGTGCCAGCAGCCAAGAATCTGTGGCCTTTATCGATGAGCAGTTCTTC.

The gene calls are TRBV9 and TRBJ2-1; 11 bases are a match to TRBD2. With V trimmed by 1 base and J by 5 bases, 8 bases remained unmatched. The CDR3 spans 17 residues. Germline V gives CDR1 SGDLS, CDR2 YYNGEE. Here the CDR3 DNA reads TGTGCCAGCAGCGTAAATCGACTAGCGGGATCACACAATGAGCAGTTCTTC. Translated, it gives CASSVNRLAGSHNEQFF.

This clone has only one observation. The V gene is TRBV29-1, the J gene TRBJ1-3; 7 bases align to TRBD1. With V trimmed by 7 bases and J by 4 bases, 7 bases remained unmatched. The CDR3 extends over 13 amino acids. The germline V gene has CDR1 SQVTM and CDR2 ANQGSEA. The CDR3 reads CSASTGAGNTIYF. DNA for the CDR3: TGCAGCGCTAGTACAGGGGCCGGAAACACCATATATTTT.

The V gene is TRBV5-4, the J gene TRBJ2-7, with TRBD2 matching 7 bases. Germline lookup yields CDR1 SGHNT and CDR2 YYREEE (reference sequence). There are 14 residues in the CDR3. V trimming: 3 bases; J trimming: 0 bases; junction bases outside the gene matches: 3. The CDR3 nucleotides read TGTGCCAGCAGCTACGGACTAGTCTCCTACGAGCAGTACTTC. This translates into CASSYGLVSYEQYF.

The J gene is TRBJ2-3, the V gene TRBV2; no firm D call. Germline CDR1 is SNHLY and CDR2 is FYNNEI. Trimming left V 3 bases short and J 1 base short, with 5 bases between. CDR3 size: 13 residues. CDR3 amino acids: CASSDSGTDTQYF. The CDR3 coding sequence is TGTGCCAGCAGTGACAGCGGCACAGATACGCAGTATTTT. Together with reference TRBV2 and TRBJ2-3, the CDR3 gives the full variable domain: EPEVTQTPSHQVTQMGQEVILRCVPISNHLYFYWYRQILGQKVEFLVSFYNNEISEKSEIFDDQFSVERPDGSNFTLKIRSTKLEDSAMYFCASSDSGTDTQYFGPGTRLTVL.

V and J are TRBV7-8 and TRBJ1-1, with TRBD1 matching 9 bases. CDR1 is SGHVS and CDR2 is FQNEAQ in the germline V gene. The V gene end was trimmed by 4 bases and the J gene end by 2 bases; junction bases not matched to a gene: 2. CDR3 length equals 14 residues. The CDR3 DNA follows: TGTGCCAGCAGCTCGGACAGGGGAAACACTGAAGCTTTCTTT. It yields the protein CASSSDRGNTEAFF.

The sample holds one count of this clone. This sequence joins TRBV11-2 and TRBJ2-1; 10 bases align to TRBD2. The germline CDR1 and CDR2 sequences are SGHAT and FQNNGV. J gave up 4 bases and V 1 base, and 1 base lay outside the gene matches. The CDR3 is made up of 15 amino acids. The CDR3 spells CASSLGLAGYNEQFF. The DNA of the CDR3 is TGTGCCAGCAGCTTAGGACTAGCGGGTTACAATGAGCAGTTCTTC.

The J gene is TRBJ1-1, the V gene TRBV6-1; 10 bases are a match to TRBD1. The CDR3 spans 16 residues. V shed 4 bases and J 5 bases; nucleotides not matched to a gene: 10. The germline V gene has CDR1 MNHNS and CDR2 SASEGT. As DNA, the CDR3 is TGTGCCAGCAGTGTTTTGGGGCGACAGGGGGCGACTGAAGCTTTCTTT. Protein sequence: CASSVLGRQGATEAFF.

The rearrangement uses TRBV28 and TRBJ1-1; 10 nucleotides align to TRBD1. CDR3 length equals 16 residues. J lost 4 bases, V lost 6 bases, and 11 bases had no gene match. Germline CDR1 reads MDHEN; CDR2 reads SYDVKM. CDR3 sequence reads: CASSLTGGRSSTEAFF. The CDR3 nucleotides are TGTGCCAGCAGCCTGACAGGGGGCCGGTCGAGCACTGAAGCTTTCTTT.